What follows describes a single TCR beta chain. TCRdb re-analysed the PCR reads in MiXCR, keeping a single row per CDR3 protein. The data show roughly 4,000 distinct CDR3 sequences, roughly 51% seen once. The data stem from a study of CD4 and CD8 cells across lung adenocarcinoma regions. The V gene lost 6 bases and the J gene lost 9 bases, with 12 bases spanning the gap. The CDR3 runs to 12 residues. Germline assignment: CDR1 MGHDK and CDR2 SYGVNS. Samples came from patients with localized non-small cell lung adenocarcinoma. The sequenced material came from CD4+ T cells from the margin of a lung tumor. The receptor was derived from a female donor with lung adenocarcinoma. The CD4 and CD8 labels of this study may be unreliable. The chain has TRBV25-1 and TRBJ2-1, with D possibly being TRBD1 or TRBD2 (5 bases each). The CDR3 sequence: CASSEGTLEQFF. CDR3 coding DNA: TGTGCCAGCAGCGAGGGGACGCTTGAGCAGTTCTTC.